This TCR beta chain came from a study of cytomegalovirus exposure and HLA in healthy donors. For this clone: As yet, its antigen is unknown.

Findings and caveats of the study: One later analysis, an examination of the roughly 130 validation repertoires, found that first-cohort TCR clusters tended to co-occur in them. As confirmed in vitro, a few CMV-associated chains were specific for CMV antigens.

Germline lookup yields CDR1 MDHEN and CDR2 SYDVKM. The ends lost 3 bases at V and 7 bases at J; junction bases unmatched: 10. This CDR3 comprises 16 residues. Produced via immunoSEQ multiplex PCR; TCRdb's table is partial and in-frame only. The table lists approximately 90,000 clones, roughly 92% of them singletons. Sequenced: PBMCs. The source is a woman between 25 and 40 years old in good health and CMV-seropositive. The genes are TRBV28 and TRBJ2-1; 9 nucleotides match TRBD2. The CDR3 nucleotides read TGTGCCAGCAGTTTTAGTTGGCGGGAGGGGAAGAATGAGCAGTTCTTC. Translation: CASSFSWREGKNEQFF.